The next 22 T cell receptor beta chains were all read from a single sample in a study of T cell repertoires in cytomegalovirus infection. TCRdb used MiXCR to reprocess the reads, holding one entry per CDR3 protein. Of 300,000 or so distinct CDR3 sequences in the sample, roughly 25% were seen once. No antigen has been assigned to these receptors. Material: cultured PBMCs, obtained from culture after CMV antigen stimulation. The receptors come from a human donor in good health (CMV status not recorded). Some clones in this sample may be carry-over from other donors' samples.

This clonotype appeared many times. This rearrangement joins TRBV7-3 to TRBJ1-2; no reliable D call. This CDR3 is built from 15 residues. V lost 5 bases, J lost 0 bases, and 13 bases lay in between. Per germline, CDR1 SGHTA and CDR2 FQGTGA. For the CDR3, the DNA is TGTGCCAGCAGCCCTTCGCCAGGAGCTAACTATGGCTACACCTTC. Protein product: CASSPSPGANYGYTF.

A word on this clonotype: The junction departs from germline at one end; a sequencing error may be responsible. This chain joins TRBV3-1 and TRBJ1-2; D remains ambiguous. Germline CDR1 LGHDT, CDR2 YNNKEL (reference sequence). The CDR3 spans 13 residues. In DNA form, the CDR3 reads TGTGCCAGCAGCCAAGAAGCTAATTATGGCTACACCTTC. Translated: CASSQEANYGYTF.

This rearrangement joins TRBV29-1 to TRBJ2-2, with 8 bases aligning to TRBD2. Trimming took 4 bases from V and 2 from J; bases not matched to a gene: 9. This CDR3 is 16 amino acids long. CDR1 and CDR2 (germline): SQVTM, ANQGSEA. As DNA, the CDR3 is TGCAGCGTTGTCGGGCCGGGACTAGTAAACACCGGGGAGCTGTTTTTT. Translated, it gives CSVVGPGLVNTGELFF.

The chain recombines TRBV6-5 with TRBJ2-2; 7 bases align to TRBD1. CDR1 is MNHEY and CDR2 is SVGAGI in the germline V gene. The V gene end was trimmed by 3 bases and the J gene end by 4 bases; junction bases not matched to a gene: 8. This CDR3 has 16 residues. The CDR3 DNA follows: TGTGCCAGCAGTTATACGACAGGGTTAGGCACCGGGGAGCTGTTTTTT. Amino acids: CASSYTTGLGTGELFF.

The genes are TRBV28 and TRBJ2-7, with D possibly TRBD1 on 6 matching bases. This CDR3 contains 13 residues. The germline gives CDR1 MDHEN, CDR2 SYDVKM. V was cut by 10 bases and J by 1 base, with 14 bases left in between. DNA for the CDR3: TGTGCCACTACTACAGGGCCATCCTACGAGCAGTACTTC. Encoded protein: CATTTGPSYEQYF. Looking up the rest from reference TRBV28 and TRBJ2-7 gives the full variable domain: DVKVTQSSRYLVKRTGEKVFLECVQDMDHENMFWYRQDPGLGLRLIYFSYDVKMKEKGDIPEGYSVSREKKERFSLILESASTNQTSMYLCATTTGPSYEQYFGPGTRLTVT.

The J gene is TRBJ2-7, the V gene TRBV19; 8 bases align to TRBD2. Losses at the gene ends were 3 bases for V and 6 bases for J; bases not matched to a gene: 13. Germline assignment: CDR1 LNHDA and CDR2 SQIVND (reference sequence). The CDR3 is 16 residues long. The CDR3 DNA sequence: TGTGCCAGTAGTATGAAGGGTAGCGGGGCTCCCCTCGAGCAGTACTTC. Its translation: CASSMKGSGAPLEQYF.

The chain recombines TRBV7-9 with TRBJ2-7, with 8 nucleotides matching TRBD1. CDR3 size: 15 residues. The V segment lost 2 bases and the J segment 3 bases; nucleotides outside the gene matches: 6. Germline V gene sequence: CDR1 SEHNR, CDR2 FQNEAQ (reference sequence). The CDR3 bases are TGTGCCAGCAGCTTAAACGGAGGACAGGGCTACGAGCAGTACTTC. Protein: CASSLNGGQGYEQYF.

This clonotype was recorded at least ten times. The V gene is TRBV6-2 or TRBV6-3, the J gene TRBJ2-7; D remains unclear. The CDR3 loop spans 13 amino acids. Germline CDR1 MNHEY, CDR2 SVGEGT. Between the trimmed V and J ends, which lost 2 bases and 4 bases, there was a span of 9 bases. CDR3 residues: CASSYDGRYEQYV. CDR3 bases: TGTGCCAGCAGTTACGACGGGCGATACGAGCAGTACGTC.

The gene calls are TRBV11-2 and TRBJ1-2, with D possibly matching TRBD1 (6 bases). V dropped 0 bases and J dropped 5 bases, with 10 bases sitting between them. Germline V gene sequence: CDR1 SGHAT, CDR2 FQNNGV. This CDR3 is built from 14 residues. CDR3 sequence: CASSLEQGWYGYTF. CDR3 nucleotide sequence: TGTGCCAGCAGCTTAGAACAGGGTTGGTATGGCTACACCTTC.

Many counts were recorded for this clonotype. This chain joins TRBV12-3 or TRBV12-4 and TRBJ1-1; the D is unclear. The CDR3 contains 14 residues. The germline V and J ends were trimmed by 3 bases and 0 bases, with 8 bases remaining between them. DNA of the CDR3: TGTGCCAGCAGTTTTCTCACCATGAACACTGAAGCTTTCTTT. Translating it yields CASSFLTMNTEAFF.

CDR3 residues: CASSLASEGDTQYF. Written as DNA, the CDR3 is TGTGCCAGCAGCTTGGCTAGCGAGGGGGATACGCAGTATTTT. V gene TRBV5-4 combines with J gene TRBJ2-3, with D perhaps matching TRBD2 (6 bases). The CDR3 covers 14 residues. Per the germline V gene, CDR1 is SGHNT and CDR2 is YYREEE (reference sequence). V gave up 0 bases and J gave up 6 bases, with 11 bases separating them.

This clonotype was picked up a small number of times. The V call is TRBV7-9, the J call TRBJ2-1; TRBD1 or TRBD2 may be the D gene (5 bases each). Germline V CDR1 and CDR2: SEHNR, FQNEAQ (reference sequence). This CDR3 comprises 16 residues. Trimming took off 1 base at V and 1 base at J, with 11 bases between the two ends. As DNA, the CDR3 is TGTGCCAGCAGCTTAGGTCACGGGACGTCCTACAATGAGCAGTTCTTC. Amino acid sequence: CASSLGHGTSYNEQFF.

CDR3 residues: CASSRNQGVLAKNIQYF. The CDR3 nucleotides are TGTGCCAGCAGCAGAAACCAGGGGGTCCTAGCCAAAAACATTCAGTACTTC. The chain has TRBV11-3 and TRBJ2-4; TRBD1 matches 7 bases. Germline CDR1 and CDR2: SGHNT and YENEEA. This CDR3 has 17 amino acids. Losses at the gene ends were 5 bases for V and 0 bases for J; bases not matched to a gene: 10.

This clonotype showed up many times. V gene TRBV7-7 combines with J gene TRBJ2-7, with D perhaps given as TRBD1 or TRBD2 (5 bases each). The CDR3 loop spans 13 amino acids. V lost 5 bases and J lost 7, with 15 bases in between. Germline CDR1 is SSHAT and CDR2 is FNYEAQ (reference sequence). The CDR3 loop is CASSLGVVGEQYF. CDR3 sequence (DNA): TGTGCCAGCAGCCTGGGGGTCGTTGGTGAGCAGTACTTC.

This clonotype was recorded many times. This chain joins TRBV2 and TRBJ1-4, with a tentative D call TRBD1 (6 bases). V lost 3 bases and J 4 bases, leaving 9 bases between the germline ends. The germline CDR1 and CDR2 sequences are SNHLY and FYNNEI. The CDR3 length is 14 residues. CDR3 bases: TGTGCCAGCAGTGAGGACAGATTTAATGAAAAACTGTTTTTT. Encoded protein: CASSEDRFNEKLFF.

This clonotype appeared a few times. The V gene is TRBV12-3 or TRBV12-4, the J gene TRBJ2-3, with 11 bases fitting TRBD2. This CDR3 has 16 amino acids. J lost 5 bases, V lost 1 base, and 5 bases had no gene match. The CDR3 here is CASSLVAGGPKDTQYF. As DNA, the CDR3 is TGTGCCAGCAGTTTAGTAGCGGGAGGGCCAAAAGATACGCAGTATTTT.

This clonotype was detected many times. The chain is built from TRBV7-2 and TRBJ1-5; D uncertain. Trimming took off 3 bases at V and 0 bases at J, with 21 bases between the two ends. CDR1 is SGHTA and CDR2 is FQGNSA in the germline V gene. This CDR3 has 19 amino acids. The CDR3 coding sequence is TGTGCCAGCAGCTTTAGTCTGAGTCAGGCCACATATAGCAATCAGCCCCAGCATTTT. It codes for CASSFSLSQATYSNQPQHF.

The V gene is TRBV10-3, the J gene TRBJ1-1; tentative D call: TRBD1 (5 bases). Germline V gene lookup returns CDR1 ENHRY and CDR2 SYGVKD. There are 14 residues in the CDR3. The ends were cut back, 6 bases at V and 0 bases at J, with 11 bases in the middle. The CDR3 loop is CAIRTTALNTEAFF. The CDR3 nucleotides read TGTGCCATCAGGACGACAGCCCTGAACACTGAAGCTTTCTTT.

This clonotype was seen a few times. V gene TRBV5-6 combines with J gene TRBJ2-1, with D possibly TRBD2 on 6 matching bases. Germline V gives CDR1 SGHDT, CDR2 YYEEEE. The CDR3 spans 16 residues. The V and J ends lost 4 bases and 2 bases respectively, with 16 bases between them. The DNA of the CDR3 is TGTGCCAGCAGCCCGGGGGTCGGACGTCCCTACAATGAGCAGTTCTTC. Its translation: CASSPGVGRPYNEQFF.

This clonotype was seen a handful of times. This chain uses TRBV28 with TRBJ2-1; D call uncertain. The germline CDR1 and CDR2 sequences are MDHEN and SYDVKM. The CDR3 has 12 residues. With 7 bases removed from V and 5 bases from J, the gap between germline ends came to 9 bases. The CDR3 DNA sequence: TGTGCCAGCACCAGACAAGACAATGAGCAGTTCTTC. As protein: CASTRQDNEQFF.

This clonotype came up a few times. The rearrangement uses TRBV7-2 and TRBJ1-2, with D unclear. The length of the CDR3 is 13 residues. Trimming took off 5 bases at V and 8 bases at J, with 15 bases between the two ends. Germline loops: CDR1 SGHTA, CDR2 FQGNSA. DNA for the CDR3: TGTGCCAGCAGCCCCCGATTAACGGCAGGCTACACCTTC. This translates into CASSPRLTAGYTF.

This clonotype was seen only a few times. The chain carries TRBV28 and TRBJ2-7, with 11 bases fitting TRBD1. This CDR3 comprises 14 residues. The germline CDR1 and CDR2 sequences are MDHEN and SYDVKM. Trimming removed 4 bases from V and 7 bases from J; junction bases left unmatched: 6. CDR3 in amino acids: CASSSTGTGGEQYF. CDR3 coding DNA: TGTGCCAGCAGTTCCACCGGGACAGGGGGTGAGCAGTACTTC.